This T cell receptor beta chain is drawn from a study of cytomegalovirus exposure and HLA in healthy donors. Deletions cut 0 bases from V and 7 bases from J, with 19 bases between. From germline, CDR1 is SGHNT and CDR2 YYREEE (reference sequence). This CDR3 contains 17 residues. This clone was detected only a few times. Its target is not known. The PCR was carried out with 60 Vbeta primers and 13 Jbeta primers. This table comes from immunoSEQ multiplex PCR, and its TCRdb copy is limited to in-frame clones, with some not included. The sample records under 150,000 clones, 65% to 90% being singletons. Findings and limits, study-wide: TCR beta chains associated with HLA were, in a later analysis, more clonally expanded than equally common others. A missense DCLRE1C variant was associated with V- and J-gene trimming of TCR beta chains in a later analysis, and an independent cohort replicated the association.

The rearrangement uses TRBV5-4 and TRBJ1-4, with D tentatively TRBD1 (6 bases). The source material was PBMCs. This sequence originates from a girl aged 2 to 9 in good health and CMV-seronegative. CDR3 sequence reads: CASSLDRRAGASEKLFF. Here the CDR3 DNA reads TGTGCCAGCAGCTTGGATCGTCGGGCGGGGGCAAGTGAAAAACTGTTTTTT.